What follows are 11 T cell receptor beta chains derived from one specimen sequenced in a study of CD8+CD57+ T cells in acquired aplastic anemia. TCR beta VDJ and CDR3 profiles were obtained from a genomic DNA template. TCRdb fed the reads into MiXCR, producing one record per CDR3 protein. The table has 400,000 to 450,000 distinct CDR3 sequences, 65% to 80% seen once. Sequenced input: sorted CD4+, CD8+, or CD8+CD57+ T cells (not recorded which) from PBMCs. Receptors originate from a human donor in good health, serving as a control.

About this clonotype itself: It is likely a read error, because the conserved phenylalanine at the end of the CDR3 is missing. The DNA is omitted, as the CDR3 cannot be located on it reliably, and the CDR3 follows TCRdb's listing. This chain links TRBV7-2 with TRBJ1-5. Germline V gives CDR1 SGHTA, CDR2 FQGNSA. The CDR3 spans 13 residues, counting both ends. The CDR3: CASSLETDNYGYT.

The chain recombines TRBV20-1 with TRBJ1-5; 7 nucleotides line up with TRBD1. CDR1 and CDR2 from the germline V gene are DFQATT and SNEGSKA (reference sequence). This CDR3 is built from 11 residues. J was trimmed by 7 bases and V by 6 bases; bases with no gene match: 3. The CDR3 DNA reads TGCAGTGCGATGGACAGGCAGCCCCAGCATTTT. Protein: CSAMDRQPQHF.

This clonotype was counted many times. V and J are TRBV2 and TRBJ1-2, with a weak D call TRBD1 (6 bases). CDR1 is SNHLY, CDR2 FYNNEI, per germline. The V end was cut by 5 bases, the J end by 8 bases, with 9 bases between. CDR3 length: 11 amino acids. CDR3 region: CASSTGRGYTF. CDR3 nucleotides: TGTGCCAGCAGTACAGGGCGCGGCTACACCTTC.

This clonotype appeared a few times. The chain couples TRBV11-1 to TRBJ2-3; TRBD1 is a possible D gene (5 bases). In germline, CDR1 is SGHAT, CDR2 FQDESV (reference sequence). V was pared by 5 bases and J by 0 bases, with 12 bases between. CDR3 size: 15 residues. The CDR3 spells CASSRTTDSTDTQYF. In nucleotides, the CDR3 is TGTGCCAGCAGCCGGACGACAGATAGCACAGATACGCAGTATTTT. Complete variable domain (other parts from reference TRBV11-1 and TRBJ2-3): EAEVAQSPRYKITEKSQAVAFWCDPISGHATLYWYRQILGQGPELLVQFQDESVVDDSQLPKDRFSAERLKGVDSTLKIQPAELGDSAMYLCASSRTTDSTDTQYFGPGTRLTVL.

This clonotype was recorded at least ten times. This CDR3 reads CSVWTGGGEKLFF. CDR3 in DNA: TGCAGCGTTTGGACAGGGGGAGGTGAAAAACTGTTTTTT. The gene calls are TRBV29-1 and TRBJ1-4; the match to TRBD1 covers 10 bases. The CDR3 totals 13 residues. After removal of 5 bases from V and 7 bases from J, the junction contained 4 bases not matched to a gene. CDR1 SQVTM and CDR2 ANQGSEA come from the germline V gene.

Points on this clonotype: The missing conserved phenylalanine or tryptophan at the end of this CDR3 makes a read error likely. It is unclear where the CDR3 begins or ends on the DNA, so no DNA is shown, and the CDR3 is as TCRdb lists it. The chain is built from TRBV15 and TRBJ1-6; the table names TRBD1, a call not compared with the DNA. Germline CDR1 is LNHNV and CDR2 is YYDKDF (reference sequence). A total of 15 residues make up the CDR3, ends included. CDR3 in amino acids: CATSPDRGQPQPSAD.

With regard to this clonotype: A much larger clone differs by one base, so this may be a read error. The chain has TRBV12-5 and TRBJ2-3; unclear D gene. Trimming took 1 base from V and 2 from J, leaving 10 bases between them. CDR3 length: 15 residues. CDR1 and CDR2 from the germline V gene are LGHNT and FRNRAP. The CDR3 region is CASGLGDRNTDTQYF. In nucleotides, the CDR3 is TGTGCTAGTGGTTTGGGTGACCGAAACACAGATACGCAGTATTTT.

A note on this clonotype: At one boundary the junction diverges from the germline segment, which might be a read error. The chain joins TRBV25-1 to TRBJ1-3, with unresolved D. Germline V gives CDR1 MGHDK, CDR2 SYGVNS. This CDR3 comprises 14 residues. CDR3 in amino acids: CASRPQDSGNTKYF. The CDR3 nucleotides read TGTGCCAGCAGACCCCAGGACTCTGGAAACACCAAATATTTT.

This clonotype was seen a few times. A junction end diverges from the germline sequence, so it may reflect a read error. Here the CDR3 reads CASSLSGGTFQETQYF. CDR3 sequence (DNA): TGTGCTAGCAGCTTATCCGGGGGGACTTTTCAAGAGACCCAGTACTTC. J is TRBJ2-5 and V is TRBV7-7, with TRBD2 matching over 7 bases. The CDR3 has 16 residues. Germline V gene sequence: CDR1 SSHAT, CDR2 FNYEAQ (reference sequence).

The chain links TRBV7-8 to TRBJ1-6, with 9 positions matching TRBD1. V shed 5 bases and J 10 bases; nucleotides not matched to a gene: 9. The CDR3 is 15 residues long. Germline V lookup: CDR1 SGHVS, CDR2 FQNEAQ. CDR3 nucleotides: TGTGCCAGCAGCCGGGACAGGGTCGCCAGATCACCCCTCCACTTT. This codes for CASSRDRVARSPLHF.

As DNA, the CDR3 is TGCAGCGTTTCAGGGGCATGGGGGGTCAGCACAGATACGCAGTATTTT. Translated, it gives CSVSGAWGVSTDTQYF. V and J are TRBV29-1 and TRBJ2-3; D might be TRBD1 or TRBD2, each matching 6 bases. The CDR3 has 16 residues. With 5 bases removed from V and 0 bases from J, the gap between germline ends came to 18 bases. Germline V lookup: CDR1 SQVTM, CDR2 ANQGSEA.